This T cell receptor beta chain emerged from a study of shared clonotypes between healthy human individuals. The repertoire was sequenced with immunoSEQ multiplex PCR; TCRdb's copy has only in-frame clones and lacks some. This table has about 1.5 million clones, roughly 95% appearing once. The sample consisted of naive CD4+ T cells sorted from blood. Subset defined: CD45RA+ positively selected. The clonotype originates from a man aged 25-45 years in good health.

The CDR3 sequence is CASRVDSNTGELFF. The CDR3 DNA sequence: TGTGCCAGCAGGGTGGATTCGAACACCGGGGAGCTGTTTTTT. The chain joins TRBV28 to TRBJ2-2; D call uncertain. The ends were cut back, 6 bases at V and 0 bases at J, with 8 bases in the middle. Germline V gives CDR1 MDHEN, CDR2 SYDVKM. This CDR3 is 14 amino acids long.